This entry is about one TCR beta chain. The source of the sample is a study of blood T cell repertoires in COVID-19. Study-level background: Spain, Italy and the United States supplied samples that represented acute and convalescent COVID-19.

Profiling relied on immunoSEQ multiplex PCR, and the TCRdb table lists in-frame clones only, not all of them. The data hold approximately 240,000 clones, with roughly 84% observed a single time. CDR3 size: 13 residues. With 6 bases removed from V and 3 bases from J, the gap between germline ends came to 14 bases. CDR1 and CDR2 from the germline V gene are SQVTM and ANQGSEA. The chain uses TRBV29-1 and TRBJ1-1; D not certain. The receptor was isolated from a woman aged 40 to 49 with active or convalescent COVID-19. Sequencing used peripheral blood. The CDR3 sequence: CSVEGARYTEAFF. CDR3 DNA: TGCAGCGTGGAGGGAGCTCGTTACACTGAAGCTTTCTTT.